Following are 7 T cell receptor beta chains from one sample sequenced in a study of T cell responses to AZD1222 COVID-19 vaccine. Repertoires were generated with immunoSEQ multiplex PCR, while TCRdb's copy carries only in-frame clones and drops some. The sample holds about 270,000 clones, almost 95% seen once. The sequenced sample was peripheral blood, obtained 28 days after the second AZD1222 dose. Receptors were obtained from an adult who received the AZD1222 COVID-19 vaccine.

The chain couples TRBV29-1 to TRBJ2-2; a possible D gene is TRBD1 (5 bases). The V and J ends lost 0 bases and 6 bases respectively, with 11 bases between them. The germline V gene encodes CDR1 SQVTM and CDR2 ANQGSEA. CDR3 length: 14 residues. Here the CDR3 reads CSVEDPGHPGELFF. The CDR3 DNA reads TGCAGCGTTGAAGACCCCGGACACCCCGGGGAGCTGTTTTTT.

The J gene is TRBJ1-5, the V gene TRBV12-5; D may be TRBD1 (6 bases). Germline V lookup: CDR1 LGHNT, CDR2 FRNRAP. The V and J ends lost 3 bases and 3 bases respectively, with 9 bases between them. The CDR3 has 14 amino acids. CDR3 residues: CASGFRGPNQPQHF. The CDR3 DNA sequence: TGTGCTAGTGGTTTCAGGGGCCCCAATCAGCCCCAGCATTTT.

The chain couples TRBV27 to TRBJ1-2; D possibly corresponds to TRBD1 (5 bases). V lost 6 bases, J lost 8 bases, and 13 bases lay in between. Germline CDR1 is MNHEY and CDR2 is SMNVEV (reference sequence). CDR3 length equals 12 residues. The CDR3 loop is CASSTQAGGYTF. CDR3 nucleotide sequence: TGTGCCAGCAGCACACAGGCGGGAGGCTACACCTTC.

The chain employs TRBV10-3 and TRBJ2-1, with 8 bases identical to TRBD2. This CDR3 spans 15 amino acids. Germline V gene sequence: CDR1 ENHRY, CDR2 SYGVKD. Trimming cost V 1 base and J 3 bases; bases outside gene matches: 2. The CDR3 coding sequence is TGTGCCATCAGTGAGTACAGCGGGAGCTACAATGAGCAGTTCTTC. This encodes CAISEYSGSYNEQFF.

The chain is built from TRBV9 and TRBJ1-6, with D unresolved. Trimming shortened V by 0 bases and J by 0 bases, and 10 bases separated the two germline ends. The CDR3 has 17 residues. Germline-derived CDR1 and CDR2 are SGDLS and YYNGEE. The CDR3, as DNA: TGTGCCAGCAGCGTAGATCAGGTATCCTCCTATAATTCACCCCTCCACTTT. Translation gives CASSVDQVSSYNSPLHF.

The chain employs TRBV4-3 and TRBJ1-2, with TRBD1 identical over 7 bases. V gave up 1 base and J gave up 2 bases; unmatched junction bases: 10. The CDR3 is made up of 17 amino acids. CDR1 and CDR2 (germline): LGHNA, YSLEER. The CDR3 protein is CASSQVPRTGLNYGYTF. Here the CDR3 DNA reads TGCGCCAGCAGCCAAGTCCCCAGGACAGGCCTAAACTATGGCTACACCTTC.

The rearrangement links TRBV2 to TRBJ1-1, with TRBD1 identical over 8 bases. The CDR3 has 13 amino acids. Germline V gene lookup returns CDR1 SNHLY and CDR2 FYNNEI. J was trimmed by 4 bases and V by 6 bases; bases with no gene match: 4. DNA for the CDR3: TGTGCCAGCAGAGGACAGGGAAGCACTGAAGCTTTCTTT. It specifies CASRGQGSTEAFF.